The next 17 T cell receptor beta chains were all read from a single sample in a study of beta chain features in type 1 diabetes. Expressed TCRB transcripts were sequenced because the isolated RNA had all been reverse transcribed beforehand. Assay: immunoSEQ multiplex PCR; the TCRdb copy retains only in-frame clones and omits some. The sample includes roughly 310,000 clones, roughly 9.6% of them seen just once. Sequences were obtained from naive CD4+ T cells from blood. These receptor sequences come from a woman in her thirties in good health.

The CDR3 loop reads CASSLTGIAKNIQYF. The CDR3 DNA sequence: TGTGCCAGCAGCTTGACAGGGATTGCCAAAAACATTCAGTACTTC. The chain combines TRBV5-6 with TRBJ2-4; a possible D gene is TRBD1 (6 bases). Germline values: CDR1 SGHDT, CDR2 YYEEEE. The CDR3 loop spans 15 amino acids. Trimming removed 1 base from V and 1 base from J, with 9 bases in between.

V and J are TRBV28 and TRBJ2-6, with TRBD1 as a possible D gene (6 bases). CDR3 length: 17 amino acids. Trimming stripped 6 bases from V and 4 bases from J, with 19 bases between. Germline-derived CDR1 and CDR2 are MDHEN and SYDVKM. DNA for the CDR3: TGTGCCAGCAGAGTGACAGGTCCCGAATTCGGGGCCAACGTCCTGACTTTC. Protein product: CASRVTGPEFGANVLTF.

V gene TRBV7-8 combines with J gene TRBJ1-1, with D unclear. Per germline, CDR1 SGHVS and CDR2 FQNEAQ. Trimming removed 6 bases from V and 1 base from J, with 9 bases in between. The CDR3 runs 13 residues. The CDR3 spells CASSFAGNTEAFF. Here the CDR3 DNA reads TGTGCCAGCAGTTTTGCAGGGAACACTGAAGCTTTCTTT.

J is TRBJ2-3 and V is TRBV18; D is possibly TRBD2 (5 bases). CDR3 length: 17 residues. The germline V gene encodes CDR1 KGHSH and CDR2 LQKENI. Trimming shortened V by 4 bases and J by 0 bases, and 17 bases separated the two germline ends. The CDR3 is CASSRFEGVESTDTQYF. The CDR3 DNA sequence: TGTGCCAGCTCACGATTCGAGGGAGTGGAGAGCACAGATACGCAGTATTTT.

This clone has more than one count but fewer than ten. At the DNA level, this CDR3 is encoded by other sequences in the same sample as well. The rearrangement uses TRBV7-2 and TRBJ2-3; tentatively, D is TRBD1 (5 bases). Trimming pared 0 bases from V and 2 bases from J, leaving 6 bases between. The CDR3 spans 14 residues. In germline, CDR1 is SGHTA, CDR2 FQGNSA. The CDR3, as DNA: TGTGCCAGCAGCTTAGCGGGGCTCACAGATACGCAGTATTTT. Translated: CASSLAGLTDTQYF. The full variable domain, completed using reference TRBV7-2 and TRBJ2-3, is GAGVSQSPSNKVTEKGKDVELRCDPISGHTALYWYRQSLGQGLEFLIYFQGNSAPDKSGLPSDRFSAERTGGSVSTLTIQRTQQEDSAVYLCASSLAGLTDTQYFGPGTRLTVL.

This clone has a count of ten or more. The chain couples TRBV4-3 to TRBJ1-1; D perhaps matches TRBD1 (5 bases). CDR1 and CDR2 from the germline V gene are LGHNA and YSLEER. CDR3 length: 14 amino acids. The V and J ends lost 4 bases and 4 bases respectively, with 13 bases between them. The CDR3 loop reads CASSLQGSGTEAFF. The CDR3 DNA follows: TGCGCCAGCAGCCTTCAGGGTTCGGGCACTGAAGCTTTCTTT.

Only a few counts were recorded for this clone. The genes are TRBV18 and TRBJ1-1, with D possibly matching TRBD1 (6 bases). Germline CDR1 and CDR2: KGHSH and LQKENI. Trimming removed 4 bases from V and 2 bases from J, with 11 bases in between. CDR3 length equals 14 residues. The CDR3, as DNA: TGTGCCAGCTCACGACAGGCCCAAAACACTGAAGCTTTCTTT. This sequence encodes CASSRQAQNTEAFF.

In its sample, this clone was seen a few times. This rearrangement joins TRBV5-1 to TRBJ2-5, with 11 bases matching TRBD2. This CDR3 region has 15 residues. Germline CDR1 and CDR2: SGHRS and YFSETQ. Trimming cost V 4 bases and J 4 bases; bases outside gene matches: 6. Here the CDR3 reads CASSHSGTSGETQYF. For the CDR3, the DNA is TGCGCCAGCAGCCATTCCGGGACTAGCGGAGAGACCCAGTACTTC.

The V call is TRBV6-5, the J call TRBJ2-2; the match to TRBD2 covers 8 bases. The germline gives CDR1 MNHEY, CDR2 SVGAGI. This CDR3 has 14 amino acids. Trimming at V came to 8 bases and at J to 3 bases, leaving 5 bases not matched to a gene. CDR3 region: CASAGGGDTGELFF. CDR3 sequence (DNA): TGTGCCAGCGCGGGGGGTGGGGACACCGGGGAGCTGTTTTTT.

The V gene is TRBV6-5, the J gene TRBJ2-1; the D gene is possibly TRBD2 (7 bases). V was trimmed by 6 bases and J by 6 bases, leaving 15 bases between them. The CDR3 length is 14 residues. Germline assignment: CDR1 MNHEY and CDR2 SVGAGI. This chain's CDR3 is CASSPRRGPNEQFF. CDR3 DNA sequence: TGTGCCAGCAGCCCCAGGCGGGGGCCCAATGAGCAGTTCTTC.

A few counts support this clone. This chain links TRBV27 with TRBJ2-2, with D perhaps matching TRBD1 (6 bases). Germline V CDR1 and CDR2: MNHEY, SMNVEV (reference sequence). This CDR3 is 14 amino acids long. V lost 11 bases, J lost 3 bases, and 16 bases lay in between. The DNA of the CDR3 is TGTGCCTGCCGCCTGAGGGGGTACACCGGGGAGCTGTTTTTT. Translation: CACRLRGYTGELFF.

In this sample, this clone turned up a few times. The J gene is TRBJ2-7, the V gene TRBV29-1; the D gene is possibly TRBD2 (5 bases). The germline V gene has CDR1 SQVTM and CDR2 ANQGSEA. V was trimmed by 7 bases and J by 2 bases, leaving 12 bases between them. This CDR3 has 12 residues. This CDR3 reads CSAREFTYEQYF. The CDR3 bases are TGCAGCGCTCGGGAATTCACCTACGAGCAGTACTTC.

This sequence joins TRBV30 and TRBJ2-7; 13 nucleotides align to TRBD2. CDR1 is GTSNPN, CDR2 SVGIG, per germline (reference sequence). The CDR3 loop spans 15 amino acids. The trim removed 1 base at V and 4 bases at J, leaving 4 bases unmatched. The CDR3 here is CAWSAGLAGVYEQYF. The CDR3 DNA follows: TGTGCCTGGAGTGCAGGACTAGCGGGAGTATACGAGCAGTACTTC.

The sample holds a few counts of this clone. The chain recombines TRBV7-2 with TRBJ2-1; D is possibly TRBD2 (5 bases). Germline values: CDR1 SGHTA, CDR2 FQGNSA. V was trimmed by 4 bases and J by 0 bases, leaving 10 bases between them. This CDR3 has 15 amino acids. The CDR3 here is CASSSGVPSYNEQFF. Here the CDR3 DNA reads TGTGCCAGCAGCTCCGGGGTACCCTCCTACAATGAGCAGTTCTTC.

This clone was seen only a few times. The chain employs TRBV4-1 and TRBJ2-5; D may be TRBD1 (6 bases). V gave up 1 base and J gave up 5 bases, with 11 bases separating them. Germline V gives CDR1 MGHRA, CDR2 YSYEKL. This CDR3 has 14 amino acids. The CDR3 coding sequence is TGCGCCAGCAGCCAAGCTCGGCAGGGGGAGACCCAGTACTTC. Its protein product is CASSQARQGETQYF.

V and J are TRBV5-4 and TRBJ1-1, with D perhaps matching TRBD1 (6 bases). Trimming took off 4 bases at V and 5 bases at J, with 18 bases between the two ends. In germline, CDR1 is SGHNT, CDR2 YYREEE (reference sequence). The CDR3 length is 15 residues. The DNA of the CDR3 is TGTGCCAGCAGCCAAGAAACAGGGCGAGGTACTGAAGCTTTCTTT. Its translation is CASSQETGRGTEAFF. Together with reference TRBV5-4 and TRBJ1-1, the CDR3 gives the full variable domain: ETGVTQSPTHLIKTRGQQVTLRCSSQSGHNTVSWYQQALGQGPQFIFQYYREEENGRGNFPPRFSGLQFPNYSSELNVNALELDDSALYLCASSQETGRGTEAFFGQGTRLTVV.

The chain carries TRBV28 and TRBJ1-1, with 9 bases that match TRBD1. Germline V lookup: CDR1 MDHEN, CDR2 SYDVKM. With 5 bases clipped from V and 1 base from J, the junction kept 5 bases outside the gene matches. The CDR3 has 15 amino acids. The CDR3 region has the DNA TGTGCCAGCAGTACCTACAGGGGGCGGAACACTGAAGCTTTCTTT. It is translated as CASSTYRGRNTEAFF.